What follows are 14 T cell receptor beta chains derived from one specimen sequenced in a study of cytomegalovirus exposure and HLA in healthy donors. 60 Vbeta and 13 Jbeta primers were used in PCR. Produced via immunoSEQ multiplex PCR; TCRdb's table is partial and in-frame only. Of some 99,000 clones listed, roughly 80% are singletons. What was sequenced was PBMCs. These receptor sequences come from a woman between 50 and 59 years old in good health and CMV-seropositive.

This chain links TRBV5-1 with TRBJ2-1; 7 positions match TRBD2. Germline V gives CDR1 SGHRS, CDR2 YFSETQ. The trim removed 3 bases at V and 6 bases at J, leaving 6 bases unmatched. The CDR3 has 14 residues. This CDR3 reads CASSWGGVFNEQFF. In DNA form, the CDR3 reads TGCGCCAGCAGCTGGGGGGGGGTATTCAATGAGCAGTTCTTC. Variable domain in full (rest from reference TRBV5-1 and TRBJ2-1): KAGVTQTPRYLIKTRGQQVTLSCSPISGHRSVSWYQQTPGQGLQFLFEYFSETQRNKGNFPGRFSGRQFSNSRSEMNVSTLELGDSALYLCASSWGGVFNEQFFGPGTRLTVL.

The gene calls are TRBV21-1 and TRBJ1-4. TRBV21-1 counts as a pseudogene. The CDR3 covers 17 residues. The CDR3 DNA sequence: TGTGCCAGCAGCAAAGGGCGGCCCCACACAACTAATGAAAAACTGTTTTTT. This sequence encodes CASSKGRPHTTNEKLFF.

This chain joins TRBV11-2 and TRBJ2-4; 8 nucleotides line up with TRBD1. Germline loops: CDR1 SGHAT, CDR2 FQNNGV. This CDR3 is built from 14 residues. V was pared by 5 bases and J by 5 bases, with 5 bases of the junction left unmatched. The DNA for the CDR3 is TGTGCCAGCAGCCTGGGCAGGGGGCAAAACATTCAGTACTTC. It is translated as CASSLGRGQNIQYF.

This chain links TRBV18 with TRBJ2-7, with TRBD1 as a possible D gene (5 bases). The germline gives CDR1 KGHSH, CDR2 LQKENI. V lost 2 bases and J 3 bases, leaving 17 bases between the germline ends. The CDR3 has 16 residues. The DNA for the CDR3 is TGTGCCAGCTCACCAGTCCAAGGGGTTACGGGCTACGAGCAGTACTTC. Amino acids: CASSPVQGVTGYEQYF. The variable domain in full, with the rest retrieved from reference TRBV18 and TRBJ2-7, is NAGVMQNPRHLVRRRGQEARLRCSPMKGHSHVYWYRQLPEEGLKFMVYLQKENIIDESGMPKERFSAEFPKEGPSILRIQQVVRGDSAAYFCASSPVQGVTGYEQYFGPGTRLTVT.

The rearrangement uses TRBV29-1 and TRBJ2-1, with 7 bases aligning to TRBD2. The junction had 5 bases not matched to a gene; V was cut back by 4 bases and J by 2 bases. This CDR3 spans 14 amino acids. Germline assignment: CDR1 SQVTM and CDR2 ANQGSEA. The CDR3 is CSVVAGVAYNEQFF. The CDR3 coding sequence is TGCAGCGTTGTGGCGGGAGTGGCCTACAATGAGCAGTTCTTC.

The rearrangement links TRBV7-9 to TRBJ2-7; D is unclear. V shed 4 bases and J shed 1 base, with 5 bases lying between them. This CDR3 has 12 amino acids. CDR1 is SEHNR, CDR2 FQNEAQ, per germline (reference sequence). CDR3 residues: CASSSISYEQYF. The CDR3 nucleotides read TGTGCCAGCAGCTCCATTTCCTACGAGCAGTACTTC. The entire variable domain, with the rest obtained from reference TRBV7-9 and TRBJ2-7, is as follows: DTGVSQNPRHKITKRGQNVTFRCDPISEHNRLYWYRQTLGQGPEFLTYFQNEAQLEKSRLLSDRFSAERPKGSFSTLEIQRTEQGDSAMYLCASSSISYEQYFGPGTRLTVT.

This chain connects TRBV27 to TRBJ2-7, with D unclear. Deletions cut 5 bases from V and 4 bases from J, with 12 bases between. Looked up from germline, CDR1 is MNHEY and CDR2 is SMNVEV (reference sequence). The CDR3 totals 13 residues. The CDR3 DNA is TGTGCCAGCAGTCCCTTAAAGCCTTACGAGCAGTACTTC. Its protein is CASSPLKPYEQYF.

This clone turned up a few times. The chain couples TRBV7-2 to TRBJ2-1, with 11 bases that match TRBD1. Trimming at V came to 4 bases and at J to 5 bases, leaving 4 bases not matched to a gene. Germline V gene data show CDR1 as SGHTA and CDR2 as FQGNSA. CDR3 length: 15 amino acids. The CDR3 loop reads CASSSRDRGDNEQFF. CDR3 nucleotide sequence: TGTGCCAGCAGCTCCCGGGACAGGGGGGACAATGAGCAGTTCTTC.

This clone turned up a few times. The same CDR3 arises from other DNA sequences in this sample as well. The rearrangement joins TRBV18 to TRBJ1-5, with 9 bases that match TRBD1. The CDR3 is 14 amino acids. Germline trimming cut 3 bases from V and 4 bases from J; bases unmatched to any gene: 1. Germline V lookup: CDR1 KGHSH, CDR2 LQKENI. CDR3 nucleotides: TGTGCCAGCTCACCCGGGACAGGGAATCAGCCCCAGCATTTT. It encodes CASSPGTGNQPQHF.

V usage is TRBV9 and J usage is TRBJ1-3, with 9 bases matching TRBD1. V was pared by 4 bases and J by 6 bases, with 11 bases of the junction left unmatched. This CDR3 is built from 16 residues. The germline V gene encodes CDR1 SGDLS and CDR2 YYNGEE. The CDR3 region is CASSRRTGEEVNTIYF. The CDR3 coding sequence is TGTGCCAGCAGCAGGAGGACAGGGGAAGAGGTAAACACCATATATTTT.

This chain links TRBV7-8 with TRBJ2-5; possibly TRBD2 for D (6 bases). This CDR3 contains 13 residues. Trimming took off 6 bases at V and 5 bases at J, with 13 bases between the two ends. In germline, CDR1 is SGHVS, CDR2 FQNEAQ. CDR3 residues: CASRNYRGETQYF. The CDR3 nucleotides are TGTGCCAGCAGGAACTATCGGGGGGAGACCCAGTACTTC.

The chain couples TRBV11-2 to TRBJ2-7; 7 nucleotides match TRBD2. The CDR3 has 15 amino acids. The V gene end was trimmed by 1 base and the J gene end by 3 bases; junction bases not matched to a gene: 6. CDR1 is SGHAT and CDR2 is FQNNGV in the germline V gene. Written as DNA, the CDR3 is TGTGCCAGCAGCTTAGTAGCGGGCCAAGGCTACGAGCAGTACTTC. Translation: CASSLVAGQGYEQYF.

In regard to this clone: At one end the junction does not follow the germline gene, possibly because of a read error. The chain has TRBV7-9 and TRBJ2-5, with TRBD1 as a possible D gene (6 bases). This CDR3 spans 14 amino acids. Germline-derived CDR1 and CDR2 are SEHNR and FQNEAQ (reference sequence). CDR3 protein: CSSSTPQGGETQYF. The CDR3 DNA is TGTTCCAGCTCCACGCCACAGGGTGGAGAGACCCAGTACTTC.

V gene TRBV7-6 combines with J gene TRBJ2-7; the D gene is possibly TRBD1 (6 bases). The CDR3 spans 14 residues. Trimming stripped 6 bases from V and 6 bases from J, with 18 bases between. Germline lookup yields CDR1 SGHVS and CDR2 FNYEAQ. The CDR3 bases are TGTGCCAGCAGTCTAGGGGACACCTCTTTCGAGCAGTACTTC. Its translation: CASSLGDTSFEQYF.